This is a list of T cell receptor beta chains from one sample in a study of cytomegalovirus exposure and HLA in healthy donors. Only in-frame clones appear in the TCRdb table, and some are missing; sequencing was by immunoSEQ multiplex PCR. The sample carries about 210,000 clones, approximately 80% recorded once. The sample taken for sequencing was PBMCs. The receptors derive from a woman in her 30s in good health and CMV-seropositive. Both conserved end residues are part of each CDR3. Fields, in order: J gene, V gene, clone size, D gene, CDR3 protein, CDR3 DNA. D genes are given only for firm matches. Clone size is given for some rows only: seen once, a few or many times, or a class if the clone is expanded.

>TRBJ2-5|TRBV27|NA|NA
CASSLYGGETQYF
TGTGCCAGCAGTTTGTACGGGGGAGAGACCCAGTACTTC
>TRBJ2-1|TRBV5-1|NA|TRBD1
CASSGTANEQFF
TGCGCCAGCAGTGGGACAGCCAATGAGCAGTTCTTC
>TRBJ2-3|TRBV10-1|NA|NA
CASSESGSSADTQYF
TGCGCCAGCAGTGAGAGCGGATCTAGCGCAGATACGCAGTATTTT
>TRBJ2-7|TRBV4-3|few|TRBD2
CASSPLAGEGLDEQYF
TGCGCCAGCAGCCCACTAGCGGGAGAAGGCTTGGACGAGCAGTACTTC
>TRBJ2-2|TRBV2|NA|NA
CASKQGANTGELFF
TGTGCCAGCAAACAGGGCGCGAACACCGGGGAGCTGTTTTTT
>TRBJ2-2|TRBV2|NA|NA
CASSPGLSGELFF
TGTGCCAGCAGCCCGGGACTGAGCGGGGAGCTGTTTTTT
>TRBJ2-1|TRBV19|few|TRBD2
CASSPTSGGRNEQFF
TGTGCCAGTAGTCCTACTAGCGGGGGCCGGAATGAGCAGTTCTTC
>TRBJ2-3|TRBV7-3|NA|TRBD2
CASSLRAGGGTDTQYF
TGTGCCAGCAGCTTGAGAGCGGGGGGGGGCACAGATACGCAGTATTTT
>TRBJ2-5|TRBV19|NA|NA
CASSFTGNKETQYF
TGTGCCAGTAGTTTTACCGGGAACAAAGAGACCCAGTACTTC
>TRBJ1-5|TRBV19|NA|TRBD1
CASSRTGGGNQPQHF
TGTGCCAGTAGCCGAACAGGGGGCGGCAATCAGCCCCAGCATTTT
>TRBJ2-7|TRBV4-1|few|NA
CASSQDDGFHYEQYF
TGCGCCAGCAGCCAAGATGACGGGTTTCACTACGAGCAGTACTTC
>TRBJ2-1|TRBV10-3|NA|NA
CAITPTRSYNEQFF
TGTGCCATCACCCCCACTAGGTCCTACAATGAGCAGTTCTTC
>TRBJ1-1|TRBV4-2|NA|NA
CASSQGSGRGVNTEAFF
TGTGCCAGCAGCCAAGGGTCGGGACGGGGGGTGAACACTGAAGCTTTCTTT
>TRBJ2-6|TRBV7-3|NA|NA
CASSPLRQGAGGANVLTF
TGTGCCAGCAGCCCCCTGCGGCAGGGGGCGGGAGGGGCCAATGTCCTGACTTTC
>TRBJ2-2|TRBV7-9|NA|TRBD2
CSSSHHRLAGGCGELFF
TGTTCCAGCAGCCACCATCGACTAGCGGGAGGATGCGGGGAGCTGTTTTTT
>TRBJ2-7|TRBV28|NA|NA
CASSQDSDNPYEQYF
TGTGCCAGCAGTCAAGACAGCGATAACCCCTACGAGCAGTACTTC
>TRBJ2-1|TRBV5-4|few|NA
CASSLDHRVSYNEQFF
TGTGCCAGCAGCTTGGACCACAGGGTCTCCTACAATGAGCAGTTCTTC
>TRBJ2-5|TRBV5-1|NA|TRBD2
CASSWAAAGRTPGETQYF
TGCGCCAGCAGCTGGGCCGCAGCGGGGAGGACCCCAGGGGAGACCCAGTACTTC
>TRBJ2-1|TRBV6-5|NA|TRBD2
CASSTLAGEQFF
TGTGCCAGCAGTACCCTAGCGGGGGAGCAGTTCTTC
>TRBJ2-5|TRBV4-3|NA|TRBD1
CASSNRGLRQETQYF
TGCGCCAGCAGCAACAGGGGGCTCAGGCAAGAGACCCAGTACTTC
>TRBJ1-5|TRBV18|NA|NA
CASSPRVINQPQHF
TGTGCCAGCTCACCCAGGGTTATCAATCAGCCCCAGCATTTT